A single sample is the source of the 20 T cell receptor beta chains below, sequenced in a study of blood T cell repertoires in COVID-19. Using immunoSEQ multiplex PCR, the repertoire was profiled, and TCRdb retains in-frame clones only, with some absent. The data contain roughly 250,000 clones, about four fifths of them seen just once; the ten biggest clones take up about 15%. Sequenced input: peripheral blood. All receptors derive from a person aged 65 to 85 with COVID-19, enrolled during active disease.

The chain has TRBV7-2 and TRBJ2-3, with TRBD2 as a possible D gene (5 bases). Per the germline V gene, CDR1 is SGHTA and CDR2 is FQGNSA. Trimming stripped 5 bases from V and 2 bases from J, with 14 bases between. The CDR3 has 15 amino acids. The CDR3 protein is CASSLKTGFTDTQYF. The CDR3 nucleotides read TGTGCCAGCAGCCTTAAAACGGGGTTCACAGATACGCAGTATTTT.

This clone occurred a few times. V gene TRBV5-1 combines with J gene TRBJ1-2, with D tentatively TRBD1 (5 bases). Germline-derived CDR1 and CDR2 are SGHRS and YFSETQ. Deletions cut 4 bases from V and 6 bases from J, with 13 bases between. The CDR3 is made up of 13 amino acids. Here the CDR3 DNA reads TGCGCCAGCAGCCTTGACAGAGAGAATGGCTACACCTTC. Residues: CASSLDRENGYTF. Full variable domain (outside the CDR3, taken from reference TRBV5-1 and TRBJ1-2): KAGVTQTPRYLIKTRGQQVTLSCSPISGHRSVSWYQQTPGQGLQFLFEYFSETQRNKGNFPGRFSGRQFSNSRSEMNVSTLELGDSALYLCASSLDRENGYTFGSGTRLTVV.

The chain is built from TRBV4-1 and TRBJ1-4; 11 nucleotides align to TRBD1. V was clipped by 4 bases and J by 8 bases; unmatched bases: 6. The CDR3 has 15 residues. Germline V lookup: CDR1 MGHRA, CDR2 YSYEKL. The CDR3 DNA is TGCGCCAGCAGCCTTCCCGGGACAGGGGGAGAAAAACTGTTTTTT. It codes for CASSLPGTGGEKLFF.

The chain uses TRBV9 and TRBJ1-3; D gene ambiguous. Germline V gene lookup returns CDR1 SGDLS and CDR2 YYNGEE. The CDR3 is 20 residues long. V was clipped by 0 bases and J by 0 bases, with 22 bases between them. CDR3 bases: TGTGCCAGCAGCGTAGGGGGAGGGATCCCCGGGAGTTCCTCTGGAAACACCATATATTTT. The encoded protein is CASSVGGGIPGSSSGNTIYF.

To note about this clone: Other DNA sequences in the same sample also yield this CDR3. The genes are TRBV5-1 and TRBJ2-3, with 10 nucleotides matching TRBD2. The CDR3 sequence is 15 residues long. J lost 3 bases, V lost 2 bases, and 3 bases had no gene match. Germline values: CDR1 SGHRS, CDR2 YFSETQ. The CDR3 reads CASSLAGGPTDTQYF. The CDR3 DNA sequence: TGCGCCAGCAGCTTAGCGGGAGGGCCGACAGATACGCAGTATTTT.

This clone was counted once. This rearrangement joins TRBV29-1 to TRBJ1-3; 7 nucleotides line up with TRBD1. Germline V gene lookup returns CDR1 SQVTM and CDR2 ANQGSEA. The V gene end was trimmed by 2 bases and the J gene end by 4 bases; junction bases not matched to a gene: 8. The CDR3 has 15 amino acids. CDR3: CSVELAGQSGNTIYF. In DNA, the CDR3 is TGCAGCGTTGAATTGGCGGGACAGTCCGGAAACACCATATATTTT. The entire variable domain, with the rest obtained from reference TRBV29-1 and TRBJ1-3, is as follows: SAVISQKPSRDICQRGTSLTIQCQVDSQVTMMFWYRQQPGQSLTLIATANQGSEATYESGFVIDKFPISRPNLTFSTLTVSNMSPEDSSIYLCSVELAGQSGNTIYFGEGSWLTVV.

V usage is TRBV7-9 and J usage is TRBJ2-5, with 8 bases lining up with TRBD2. The V gene end was trimmed by 5 bases and the J gene end by 2 bases; junction bases not matched to a gene: 7. CDR1 is SEHNR and CDR2 is FQNEAQ in the germline V gene (reference sequence). The CDR3 has 15 amino acids. The CDR3 nucleotides are TGTGCCAGCAGCCGCCCAGCGGGAGTTCAAGAGACCCAGTACTTC. Residues: CASSRPAGVQETQYF.

The chain carries TRBV19 and TRBJ2-1; a weak D match, TRBD2 (5 bases). Germline V CDR1 and CDR2: LNHDA, SQIVND (reference sequence). The CDR3 has 12 amino acids. V lost 6 bases and J 5 bases, leaving 8 bases between the germline ends. In DNA form, the CDR3 reads TGTGCCAGTAGCGGGAAAAACAATGAGCAGTTCTTC. Amino acids: CASSGKNNEQFF. Full variable domain (rest looked up from reference TRBV19 and TRBJ2-1): DGGITQSPKYLFRKEGQNVTLSCEQNLNHDAMYWYRQDPGQGLRLIYYSQIVNDFQKGDIAEGYSVSREKKESFPLTVTSAQKNPTAFYLCASSGKNNEQFFGPGTRLTVL.

This clone was detected only once. The chain is built from TRBV3-1 (or the pseudogene TRBV3-2) and TRBJ2-2, with D possibly matching TRBD1 (6 bases). Per germline, CDR1 LGHDT and CDR2 YNNKEL (reference sequence). The CDR3 runs 14 residues. Trimming shortened V by 8 bases and J by 8 bases, and 18 bases separated the two germline ends. CDR3 DNA: TGTGCCAGCGGGGGATACAGGGTAGGAGGGGAGCTGTTTTTT. Amino acid sequence: CASGGYRVGGELFF.

The chain links TRBV18 to TRBJ2-1; TRBD2 agrees at 10 bases. Germline CDR1 reads KGHSH; CDR2 reads LQKENI. This CDR3 has 16 residues. Germline trimming cut 6 bases from V and 5 bases from J; bases unmatched to any gene: 10. The CDR3 region has the DNA TGTGCCAGCTCCCCCCCTAGCGGGGGATACGACAATGAGCAGTTCTTC. Encoded protein: CASSPPSGGYDNEQFF.

In regard to this clone: At one of its ends the junction is not consistent with the germline gene, which may arise from a read error. This chain uses TRBV30 with TRBJ2-1; the D gene is possibly TRBD1 (5 bases). Germline V gene data show CDR1 as GTSNPN and CDR2 as SVGIG (reference sequence). The CDR3 runs 14 residues. The CDR3 spells CAWGVQDSYNEQFF. The CDR3 region has the DNA TGTGCCTGGGGTGTACAGGACTCCTACAATGAGCAGTTCTTC.

This clone was counted only a few times. Other DNA sequences in the same sample also yield this CDR3. J is TRBJ1-1 and V is TRBV18; weak D call: TRBD1 (5 bases). The CDR3 contains 13 residues. V dropped 3 bases and J dropped 1 base, with 6 bases sitting between them. Germline CDR1 and CDR2: KGHSH and LQKENI. For the CDR3, the DNA is TGTGCCAGCTCACCGGGGCGGAACACTGAAGCTTTCTTT. Protein product: CASSPGRNTEAFF. The whole variable domain, remainder taken from reference TRBV18 and TRBJ1-1, is NAGVMQNPRHLVRRRGQEARLRCSPMKGHSHVYWYRQLPEEGLKFMVYLQKENIIDESGMPKERFSAEFPKEGPSILRIQQVVRGDSAAYFCASSPGRNTEAFFGQGTRLTVV.

The chain links TRBV27 to TRBJ1-1; the D gene is possibly TRBD1 (5 bases). CDR1 and CDR2 from the germline V gene are MNHEY and SMNVEV (reference sequence). CDR3 length: 13 amino acids. Deletions cut 10 bases from V and 6 bases from J, with 18 bases between. DNA for the CDR3: TGTGCCATCGACCAGCAGGGCCGACCTGAAGCTTTCTTT. Amino acids: CAIDQQGRPEAFF.

This chain links TRBV10-3 with TRBJ1-3; TRBD1 agrees at 7 bases. V dropped 6 bases and J dropped 2; count of bases not matched to a gene: 7. The CDR3 runs to 15 residues. In germline, CDR1 is ENHRY, CDR2 SYGVKD. The CDR3 here is CAISKGTATGNTIYF. CDR3 DNA sequence: TGTGCCATCAGCAAAGGGACAGCGACTGGAAACACCATATATTTT.

This rearrangement joins TRBV7-9 to TRBJ2-5; TRBD2 might be the D (6 bases). CDR3 length equals 12 residues. Between the trimmed V and J ends, which lost 5 bases and 4 bases, there was a span of 8 bases. The germline gives CDR1 SEHNR, CDR2 FQNEAQ (reference sequence). The CDR3 here is CASSRAGETQYF. The CDR3, as DNA: TGTGCCAGCAGCCGAGCGGGAGAGACCCAGTACTTC.

This chain joins TRBV28 and TRBJ2-2; TRBD1 matches at 8 bases. The CDR3 extends over 16 amino acids. Losses at the gene ends were 5 bases for V and 5 bases for J; bases not matched to a gene: 10. CDR1 MDHEN and CDR2 SYDVKM come from the germline V gene. Written as DNA, the CDR3 is TGTGCCAGCAGTGGACAGGGAGTCATTAAGACCGGGGAGCTGTTTTTT. It encodes CASSGQGVIKTGELFF.

The J gene is TRBJ2-1, the V gene TRBV6-4, with 10 bases aligning to TRBD2. The CDR3 sequence is 17 residues long. Germline V gene sequence: CDR1 MRHNA, CDR2 SNTAGT. J was trimmed by 7 bases and V by 4 bases; bases with no gene match: 13. In nucleotides, the CDR3 is TGTGCCAGCAGTGCTGCAGCGGGAGGGCTCCTTGGGAATGAGCAGTTCTTC. It specifies CASSAAAGGLLGNEQFF.

This clone was seen once. The V and J genes are TRBV2 and TRBJ2-1; D perhaps matches TRBD2 (6 bases). V was trimmed by 6 bases and J by 2 bases, leaving 14 bases between them. The germline V gene encodes CDR1 SNHLY and CDR2 FYNNEI. This CDR3 has 15 amino acids. DNA of the CDR3: TGTGCCAGCAGGCAGGACTACGCGGCCTACAATGAGCAGTTCTTC. Its translation: CASRQDYAAYNEQFF.

The rearrangement uses TRBV6-6 and TRBJ1-6, with D possibly being TRBD1 (6 bases). The V gene lost 0 bases and the J gene lost 7 bases, with 10 bases spanning the gap. In germline, CDR1 is MNHNY, CDR2 SVGAGI (reference sequence). The CDR3 contains 15 residues. The CDR3 nucleotides read TGTGCCAGCAGTTACTCGGGAGGGGGGAATTCACCCCTCCACTTT. This encodes CASSYSGGGNSPLHF.

The rearrangement joins TRBV21-1 to TRBJ1-2; no DNA check was done on the table's D call, TRBD1. TRBV21-1 is marked as a pseudogene. The CDR3 totals 21 residues. The CDR3 loop is CASSKARALTYLQGSNYGYTF. The CDR3 bases are TGTGCCAGCAGCAAAGCGCGGGCGTTAACATATTTACAGGGCTCAAACTATGGCTACACCTTC.